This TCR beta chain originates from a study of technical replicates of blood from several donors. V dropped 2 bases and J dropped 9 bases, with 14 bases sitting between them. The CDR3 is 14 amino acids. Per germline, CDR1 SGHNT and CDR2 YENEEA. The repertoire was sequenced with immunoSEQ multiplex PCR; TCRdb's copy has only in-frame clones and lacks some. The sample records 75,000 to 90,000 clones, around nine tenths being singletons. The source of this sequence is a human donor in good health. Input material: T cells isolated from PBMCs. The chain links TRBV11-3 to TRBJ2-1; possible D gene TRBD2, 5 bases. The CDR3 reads CASSLFASSGEQFF. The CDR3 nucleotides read TGTGCCAGCAGCTTATTTGCTAGCTCGGGTGAGCAGTTCTTC. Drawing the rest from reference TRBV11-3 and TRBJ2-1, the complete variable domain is EAGVVQSPRYKIIEKKQPVAFWCNPISGHNTLYWYLQNLGQGPELLIRYENEEAVDDSQLPKDRFSAERLKGVDSTLKIQPAELGDSAVYLCASSLFASSGEQFFGPGTRLTVL.